This TCR beta chain was recorded in a study of long-term antiretroviral therapy in people with HIV. The CDR3 spans 13 residues. Germline CDR1 MDHEN, CDR2 SYDVKM. Trimming shortened V by 5 bases and J by 1 base, and 8 bases separated the two germline ends. Specimens carried 1-10 million cryopreserved PBMC before DNA extraction. Study-level points and caveats: Every time point showed a repertoire led by clones expanded before ART. Transplant-donor-level diversity was not reached after ART, though diversity increased. ART adherence, viral resistance and therapy changes were undocumented.

Note on this clone: The antigen remains unidentified.

Survey-level immunoSEQ v3.0 assays were run. The protocol was immunoSEQ multiplex PCR, while the TCRdb copy is restricted to in-frame clones and leaves out a portion. The table includes just over 35,000 clones, 80% to 90% detected once. The sequencing used unsorted PBMCs, collected 2.2 years after starting antiretroviral therapy. The V call is TRBV28, the J call TRBJ1-1; no clear D. The sequence came from a man younger than 35 with HIV. CDR3 protein: CASSGLRNTEAFF. The CDR3 DNA sequence: TGTGCCAGCAGTGGCCTACGGAACACTGAAGCTTTCTTT.